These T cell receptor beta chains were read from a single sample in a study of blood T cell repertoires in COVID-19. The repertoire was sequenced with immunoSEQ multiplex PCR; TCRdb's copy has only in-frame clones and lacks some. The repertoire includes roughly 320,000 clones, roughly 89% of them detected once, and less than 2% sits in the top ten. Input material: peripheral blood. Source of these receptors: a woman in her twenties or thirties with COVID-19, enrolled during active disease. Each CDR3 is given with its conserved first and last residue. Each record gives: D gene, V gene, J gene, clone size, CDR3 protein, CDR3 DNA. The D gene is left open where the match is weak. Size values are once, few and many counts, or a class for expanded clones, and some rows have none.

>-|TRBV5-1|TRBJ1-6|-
CASSLVLGANNSPLHF
TGCGCCAGCAGCTTGGTGTTGGGGGCCAATAATTCACCCCTCCACTTT
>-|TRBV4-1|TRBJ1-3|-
CASSPDSSGNTIYF
TGCGCCAGCAGCCCAGACAGCTCTGGAAACACCATATATTTT
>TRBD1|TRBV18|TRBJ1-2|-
CASSPPQGDGYTF
TGTGCCAGCTCCCCACCACAGGGGGATGGCTACACCTTC
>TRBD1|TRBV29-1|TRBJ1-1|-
CSAQPQGTNTEAFF
TGCAGCGCCCAACCACAGGGGACGAACACTGAAGCTTTCTTT
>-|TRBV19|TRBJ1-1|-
CASSHPRAEAFF
TGTGCCAGTTCCCACCCGAGGGCCGAAGCTTTCTTT
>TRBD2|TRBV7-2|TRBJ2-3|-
CASSWRLAENTQYF
TGTGCCAGCAGCTGGCGACTAGCGGAGAATACGCAGTATTTT
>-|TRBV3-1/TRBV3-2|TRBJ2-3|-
CASSQGGTSTDTQYF
TGTGCCAGCAGCCAAGGGGGGACTAGCACAGATACGCAGTATTTT
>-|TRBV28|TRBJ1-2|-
CASSLSGRQGGGYTF
TGTGCCAGCAGTTTAAGTGGTCGGCAAGGGGGTGGCTACACCTTC
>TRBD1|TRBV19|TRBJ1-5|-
CATTPGQGFSNQPQHF
TGTGCCACCACCCCGGGACAGGGGTTTAGCAATCAGCCCCAGCATTTT
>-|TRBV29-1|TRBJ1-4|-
CSVLPTGEMEKLFF
TGCAGCGTTCTACCTACAGGCGAAATGGAAAAACTGTTTTTT
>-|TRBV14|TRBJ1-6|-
CASSIGATNSPLHF
TGTGCCAGCAGCATAGGGGCGACGAATTCACCCCTCCACTTT
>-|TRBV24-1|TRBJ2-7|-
CATSEPGSYEQYF
TGTGCCACCAGTGAACCAGGTAGCTACGAGCAGTACTTC
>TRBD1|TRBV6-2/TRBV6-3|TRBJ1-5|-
CASSYPGTADQPQHF
TGTGCCAGCAGTTACCCGGGGACAGCGGATCAGCCCCAGCATTTT
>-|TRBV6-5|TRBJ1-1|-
CASRPRADTEAFF
TGTGCCAGCAGACCCAGGGCTGACACTGAAGCTTTCTTT
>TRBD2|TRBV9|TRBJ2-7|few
CASSVEAGDSYEQYF
TGTGCCAGCAGCGTAGAGGCGGGGGACTCCTACGAGCAGTACTTC
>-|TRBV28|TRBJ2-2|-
CASRAKSGTGELFF
TGTGCCAGCAGGGCGAAGAGCGGGACCGGGGAGCTGTTTTTT
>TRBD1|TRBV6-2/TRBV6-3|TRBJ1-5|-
CASSPYGQGRQPQHF
TGTGCCAGCAGCCCCTATGGACAGGGTCGCCAGCCCCAGCATTTT
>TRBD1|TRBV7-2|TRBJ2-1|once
CASSLRDRAFYNEQFF
TGTGCCAGCAGCTTACGCGACAGGGCCTTCTACAATGAGCAGTTCTTC
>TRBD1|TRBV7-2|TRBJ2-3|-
CASRGQGGTDTQYF
TGTGCCAGCAGGGGACAGGGTGGCACAGATACGCAGTATTTT
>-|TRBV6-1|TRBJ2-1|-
CASSEGTAFYNEQFF
TGTGCCAGCAGTGAAGGGACAGCTTTTTACAATGAGCAGTTCTTC
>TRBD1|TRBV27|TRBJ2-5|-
CASSAGTGGRETQYF
TGTGCCAGCAGTGCCGGGACAGGGGGTCGAGAGACCCAGTACTTC
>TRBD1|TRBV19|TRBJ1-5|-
CASSDQGALGNQPQHF
TGTGCCAGTAGCGACCAGGGGGCCTTAGGGAATCAGCCCCAGCATTTT
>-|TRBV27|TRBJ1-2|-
CASSLYFALPDGYTF
TGTGCCAGCAGTCTATATTTCGCACTCCCCGATGGCTACACCTTC
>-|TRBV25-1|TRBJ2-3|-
CASSAPYGAGDTQYF
TGTGCCAGCAGTGCTCCTTATGGCGCGGGGGATACGCAGTATTTT
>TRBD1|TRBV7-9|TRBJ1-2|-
CASSLPLQGAYGYTF
TGTGCCAGCAGCTTACCCTTACAGGGGGCCTATGGCTACACCTTC
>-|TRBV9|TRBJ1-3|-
CASSGSISGNTIYF
TGTGCCAGCAGCGGGTCTATCTCTGGAAACACCATATATTTT
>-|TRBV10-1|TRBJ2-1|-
CASSEGGLTGGLNEQFF
TGCGCCAGCAGTGAAGGAGGTTTGACGGGGGGCCTTAATGAGCAGTTCTTC
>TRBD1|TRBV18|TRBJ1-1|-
CASSPLIPGTGRMNTEAFF
TGTGCCAGCTCACCATTAATCCCCGGGACAGGGAGGATGAACACTGAAGCTTTCTTT
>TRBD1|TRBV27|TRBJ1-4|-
CASSAPGQGTEKLFF
TGTGCCAGCAGCGCGCCGGGACAGGGGACCGAAAAACTGTTTTTT
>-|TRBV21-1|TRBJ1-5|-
CASSKLEAARRDNQPQHF
TGTGCCAGCAGCAAATTAGAGGCAGCGAGGAGAGACAATCAGCCCCAGCATTTT
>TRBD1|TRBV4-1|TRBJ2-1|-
CASSQDRGTGEREQFF
TGCGCCAGCAGCCAAGACCGGGGGACAGGGGAGAGGGAGCAGTTCTTC
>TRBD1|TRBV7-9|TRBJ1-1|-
CASSYRDRSPVETEAFF
TGTGCCAGCAGCTACCGGGACAGATCCCCGGTGGAGACTGAAGCTTTCTTT
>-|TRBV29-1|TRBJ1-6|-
CSVFKRVVRIFYNSPLHF
TGCAGCGTTTTCAAGCGTGTGGTCCGCATCTTCTATAATTCACCCCTCCACTTT
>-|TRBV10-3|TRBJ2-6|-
CAISVSGQSNGANVLTF
TGTGCCATCAGTGTCTCGGGACAATCGAATGGGGCCAACGTCCTGACTTTC
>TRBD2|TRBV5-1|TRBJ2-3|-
CASSPDGGGNTDTQYF
TGCGCCAGCAGCCCGGACGGCGGGGGGAACACAGATACGCAGTATTTT
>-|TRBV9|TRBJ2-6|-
CASSVNRVSGANVLTF
TGTGCCAGCAGCGTAAACAGGGTATCTGGGGCCAACGTCCTGACTTTC
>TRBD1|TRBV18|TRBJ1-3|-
CASSRQGFTGNTIYF
TGTGCCAGCTCCCGACAGGGCTTCACTGGAAACACCATATATTTT
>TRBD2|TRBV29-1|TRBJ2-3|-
CSVGAGGYTDTQYF
TGCAGCGTGGGAGCGGGGGGATACACAGATACGCAGTATTTT
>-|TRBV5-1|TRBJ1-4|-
CASSLDRVGEKLFF
TGCGCCAGCAGCTTGGACAGGGTAGGGGAAAAACTGTTTTTT
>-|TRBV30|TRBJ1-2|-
CAWRERPRPGQDGYTF
TGTGCCTGGAGGGAAAGGCCTCGGCCAGGGCAGGATGGCTACACCTTC
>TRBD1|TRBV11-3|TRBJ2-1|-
CASSLEGQFWAANFYNEQFF
TGTGCCAGCAGCTTAGAGGGACAGTTTTGGGCGGCGAATTTTTACAATGAGCAGTTCTTC
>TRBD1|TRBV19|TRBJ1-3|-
CASGSDRASGNTIYF
TGTGCCAGTGGCTCGGACAGGGCTTCTGGAAACACCATATATTTT
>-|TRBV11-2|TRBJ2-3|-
CASSLDQDTQYF
TGTGCCAGCAGCTTAGATCAAGATACGCAGTATTTT
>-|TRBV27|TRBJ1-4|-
CASSLNGVGEKLFF
TGTGCCAGCAGTTTGAATGGAGTAGGCGAAAAACTGTTTTTT
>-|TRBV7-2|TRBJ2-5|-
CASSPGLPREETQYF
TGTGCCAGCAGCCCGGGACTCCCACGGGAGGAGACCCAGTACTTC
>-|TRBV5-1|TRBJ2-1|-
CASSERPGQNYNEQFF
TGCGCCAGCAGCGAGAGACCGGGACAAAATTACAATGAGCAGTTCTTC
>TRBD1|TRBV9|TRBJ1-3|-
CASSVVDRSSSGNTIYF
TGTGCCAGCAGCGTAGTGGACAGGAGTTCTTCTGGAAACACCATATATTTT
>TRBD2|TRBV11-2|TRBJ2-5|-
CASSLDSRLAGAPRETQYF
TGTGCCAGCAGCTTAGATTCGAGGCTAGCGGGGGCCCCGCGAGAGACCCAGTACTTC
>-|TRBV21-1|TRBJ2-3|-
CASKVRGADTQYF
TGTGCCAGCAAGGTTCGGGGGGCAGATACGCAGTATTTT